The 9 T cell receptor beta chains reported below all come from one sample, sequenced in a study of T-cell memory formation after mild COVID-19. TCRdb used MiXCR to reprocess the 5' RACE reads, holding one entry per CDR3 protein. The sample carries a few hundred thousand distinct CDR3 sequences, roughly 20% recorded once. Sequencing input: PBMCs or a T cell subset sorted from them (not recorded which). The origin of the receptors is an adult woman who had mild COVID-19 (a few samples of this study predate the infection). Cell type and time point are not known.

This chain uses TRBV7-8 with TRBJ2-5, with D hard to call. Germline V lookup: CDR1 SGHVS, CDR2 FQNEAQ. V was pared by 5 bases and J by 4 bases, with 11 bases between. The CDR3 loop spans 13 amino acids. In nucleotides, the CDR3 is TGTGCCAGCAGCCCACTAAGGCGAGAGACCCAGTACTTC. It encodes CASSPLRRETQYF. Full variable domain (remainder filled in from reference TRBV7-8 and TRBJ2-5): GAGVSQSPRYKVAKRGQDVALRCDPISGHVSLFWYQQALGQGPEFLTYFQNEAQLDKSGLPSDRFFAERPEGSVSTLKIQRTQQEDSAVYLCASSPLRRETQYFGPGTRLLVL.

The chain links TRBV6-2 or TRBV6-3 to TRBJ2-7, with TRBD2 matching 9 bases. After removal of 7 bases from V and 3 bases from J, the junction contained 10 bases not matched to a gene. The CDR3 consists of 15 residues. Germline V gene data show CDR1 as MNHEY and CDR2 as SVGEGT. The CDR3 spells CASTYPSGMVYEQYF. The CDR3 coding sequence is TGTGCCAGCACCTATCCTAGCGGGATGGTCTACGAGCAGTACTTC.

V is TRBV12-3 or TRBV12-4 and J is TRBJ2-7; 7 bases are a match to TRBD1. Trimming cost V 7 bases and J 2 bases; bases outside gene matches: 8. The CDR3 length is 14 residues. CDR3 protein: CASNLQGSTYEQYF. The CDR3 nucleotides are TGTGCCAGCAATCTACAGGGGAGCACCTACGAGCAGTACTTC.

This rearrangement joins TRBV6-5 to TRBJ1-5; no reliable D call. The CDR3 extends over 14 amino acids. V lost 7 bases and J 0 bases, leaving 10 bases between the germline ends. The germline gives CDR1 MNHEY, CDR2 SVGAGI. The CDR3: CASIKGFSNQPQHF. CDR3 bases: TGTGCCAGCATTAAGGGATTTAGCAATCAGCCCCAGCATTTT.

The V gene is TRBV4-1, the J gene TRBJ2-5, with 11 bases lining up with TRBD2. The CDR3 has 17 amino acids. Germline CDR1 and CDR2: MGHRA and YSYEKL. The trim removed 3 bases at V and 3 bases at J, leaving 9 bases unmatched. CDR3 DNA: TGCGCCAGCAGCCATGCCGGGGCTAGCGGGGGGAAAGAGACCCAGTACTTC. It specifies CASSHAGASGGKETQYF.

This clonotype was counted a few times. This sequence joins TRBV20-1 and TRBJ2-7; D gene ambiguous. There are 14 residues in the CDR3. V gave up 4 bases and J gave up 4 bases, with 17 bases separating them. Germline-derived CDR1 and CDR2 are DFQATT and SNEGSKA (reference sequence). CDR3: CSAILPLGTYEQYF. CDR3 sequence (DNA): TGCAGTGCTATACTTCCCCTGGGCACTTACGAGCAGTACTTC.

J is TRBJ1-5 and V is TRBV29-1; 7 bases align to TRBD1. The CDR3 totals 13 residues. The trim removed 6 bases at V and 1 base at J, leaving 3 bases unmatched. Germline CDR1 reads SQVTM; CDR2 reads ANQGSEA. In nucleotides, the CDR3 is TGCAGCGTGGCAGGGGGGAGCAATCAGCCCCAGCATTTT. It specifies CSVAGGSNQPQHF.

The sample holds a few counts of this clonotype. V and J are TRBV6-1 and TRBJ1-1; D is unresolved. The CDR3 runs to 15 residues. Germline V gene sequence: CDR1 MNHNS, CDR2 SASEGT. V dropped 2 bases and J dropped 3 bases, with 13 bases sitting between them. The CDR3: CASSEPRLLHTEAFF. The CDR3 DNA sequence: TGTGCCAGCAGTGAACCCCGACTTCTTCACACTGAAGCTTTCTTT.

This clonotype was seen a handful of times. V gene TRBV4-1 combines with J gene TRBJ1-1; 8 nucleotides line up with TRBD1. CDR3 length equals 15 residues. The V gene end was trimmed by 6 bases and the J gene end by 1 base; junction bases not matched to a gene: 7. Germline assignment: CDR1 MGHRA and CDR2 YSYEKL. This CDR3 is CASRAGGVGNTEAFF. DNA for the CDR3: TGCGCCAGCAGGGCAGGGGGCGTGGGGAACACTGAAGCTTTCTTT.